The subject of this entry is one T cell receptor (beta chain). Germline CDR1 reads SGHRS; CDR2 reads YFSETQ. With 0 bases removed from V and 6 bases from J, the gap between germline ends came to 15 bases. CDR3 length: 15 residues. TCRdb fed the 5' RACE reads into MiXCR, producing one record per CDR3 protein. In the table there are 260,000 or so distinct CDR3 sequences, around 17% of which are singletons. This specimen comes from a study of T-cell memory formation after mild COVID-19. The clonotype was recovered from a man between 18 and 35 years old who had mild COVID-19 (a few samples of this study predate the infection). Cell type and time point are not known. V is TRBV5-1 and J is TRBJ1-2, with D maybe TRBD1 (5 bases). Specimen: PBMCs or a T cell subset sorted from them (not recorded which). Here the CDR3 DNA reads TGCGCCAGCAGCTTGGTAACAGGCAGCCCTCATGGCTACACCTTC. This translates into CASSLVTGSPHGYTF.